This T cell receptor beta chain was identified in a study of shared clonotypes between healthy human individuals. Germline assignment: CDR1 MNHNS and CDR2 SASEGT. Trimming pared 6 bases from V and 6 bases from J, leaving 12 bases between. This CDR3 region has 13 residues. Libraries were prepared by immunoSEQ multiplex PCR; TCRdb keeps only in-frame clonotypes and omits some of them. In the table there are some 1,400,000 clones, roughly 95% of which are singletons. CD45RA-negative memory and CD45RA+ naive subsets were split from the CD4+ cells. Note on this clone: The target antigen is unknown.

Findings and caveats of the study: Among the subsets, naive ones generally showed larger estimated richness than memory ones.

The clonotype comes from a man aged 25-45 years in good health. The J gene is TRBJ1-5, the V gene TRBV6-1; a weak D match, TRBD1 (5 bases). Material: naive CD4+ T cells sorted from blood. Subset here: CD45RA+ positively selected. The CDR3 here is CASSPRDVQPQHF. The CDR3, as DNA: TGTGCCAGCAGCCCCAGGGATGTTCAGCCCCAGCATTTT.